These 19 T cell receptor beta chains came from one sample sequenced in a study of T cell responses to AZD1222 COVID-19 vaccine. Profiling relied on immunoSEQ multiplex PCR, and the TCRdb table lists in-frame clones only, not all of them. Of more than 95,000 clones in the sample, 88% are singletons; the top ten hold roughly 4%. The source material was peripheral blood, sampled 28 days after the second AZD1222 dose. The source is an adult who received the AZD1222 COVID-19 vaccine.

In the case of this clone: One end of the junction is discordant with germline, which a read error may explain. CDR3 in amino acids: CASTLTGIYEQYF. The CDR3 bases are TGTGCCAGCACCTTAACAGGGATCTACGAGCAGTACTTC. This sequence joins TRBV11-2 and TRBJ2-7; TRBD1 is a possible D gene (6 bases). Germline-derived CDR1 and CDR2 are SGHAT and FQNNGV. The CDR3 sequence is 13 residues long. The complete variable domain, with remaining parts taken from reference TRBV11-2 and TRBJ2-7, reads EAGVAQSPRYKIIEKRQSVAFWCNPISGHATLYWYQQILGQGPKLLIQFQNNGVVDDSQLPKDRFSAERLKGVDSTLKIQPAKLEDSAVYLCASTLTGIYEQYFGPGTRLTVT.

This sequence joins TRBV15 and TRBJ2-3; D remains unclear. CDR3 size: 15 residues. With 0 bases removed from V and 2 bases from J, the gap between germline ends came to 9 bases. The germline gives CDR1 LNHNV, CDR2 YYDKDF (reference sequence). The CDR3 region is CATSRDPRYTDTQYF. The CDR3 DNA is TGTGCCACCAGCAGAGATCCCCGCTACACAGATACGCAGTATTTT.

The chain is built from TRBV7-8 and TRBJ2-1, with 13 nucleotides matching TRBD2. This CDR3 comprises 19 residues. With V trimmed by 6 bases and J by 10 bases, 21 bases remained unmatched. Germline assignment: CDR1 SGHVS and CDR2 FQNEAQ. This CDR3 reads CASRRDLILTSGGAGEQFF. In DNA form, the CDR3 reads TGTGCCAGCAGACGAGACCTAATACTAACTAGCGGGGGGGCAGGAGAGCAGTTCTTC.

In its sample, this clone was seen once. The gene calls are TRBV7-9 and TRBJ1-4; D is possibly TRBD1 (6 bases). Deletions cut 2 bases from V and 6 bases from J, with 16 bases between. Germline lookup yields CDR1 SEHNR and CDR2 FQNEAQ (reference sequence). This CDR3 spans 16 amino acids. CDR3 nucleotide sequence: TGTGCCAGCAGCTTAACTTTACGGGGGGCGGATGAAAAACTGTTTTTT. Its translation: CASSLTLRGADEKLFF. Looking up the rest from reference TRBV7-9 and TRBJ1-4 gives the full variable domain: DTGVSQNPRHKITKRGQNVTFRCDPISEHNRLYWYRQTLGQGPEFLTYFQNEAQLEKSRLLSDRFSAERPKGSFSTLEIQRTEQGDSAMYLCASSLTLRGADEKLFFGSGTQLSVL.

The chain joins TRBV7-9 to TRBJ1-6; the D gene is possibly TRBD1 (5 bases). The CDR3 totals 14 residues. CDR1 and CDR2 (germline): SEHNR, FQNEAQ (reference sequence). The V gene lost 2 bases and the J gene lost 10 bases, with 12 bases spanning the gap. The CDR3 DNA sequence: TGTGCCAGCAGCTTACCAGGGTATACGTCACCCCTCCACTTT. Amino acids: CASSLPGYTSPLHF. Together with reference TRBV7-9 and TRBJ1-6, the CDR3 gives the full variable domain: DTGVSQNPRHKITKRGQNVTFRCDPISEHNRLYWYRQTLGQGPEFLTYFQNEAQLEKSRLLSDRFSAERPKGSFSTLEIQRTEQGDSAMYLCASSLPGYTSPLHFGNGTRLTVT.

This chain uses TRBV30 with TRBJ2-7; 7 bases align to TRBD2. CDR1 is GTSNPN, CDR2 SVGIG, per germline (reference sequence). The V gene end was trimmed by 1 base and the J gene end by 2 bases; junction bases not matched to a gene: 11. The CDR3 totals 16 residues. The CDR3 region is CAWSGGGGPGTYEQYF. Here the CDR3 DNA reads TGTGCCTGGAGTGGGGGGGGAGGGCCCGGGACCTACGAGCAGTACTTC. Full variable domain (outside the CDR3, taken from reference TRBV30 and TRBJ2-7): SQTIHQWPATLVQPVGSPLSLECTVEGTSNPNLYWYRQAAGRGLQLLFYSVGIGQISSEVPQNLSASRPQDRQFILSSKKLLLSDSGFYLCAWSGGGGPGTYEQYFGPGTRLTVT.

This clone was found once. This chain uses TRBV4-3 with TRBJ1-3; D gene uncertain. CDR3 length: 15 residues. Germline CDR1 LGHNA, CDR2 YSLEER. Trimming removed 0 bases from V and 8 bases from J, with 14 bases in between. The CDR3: CASSQDLIAGDTIYF. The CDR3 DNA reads TGCGCCAGCAGCCAAGATTTGATAGCGGGAGACACCATATATTTT.

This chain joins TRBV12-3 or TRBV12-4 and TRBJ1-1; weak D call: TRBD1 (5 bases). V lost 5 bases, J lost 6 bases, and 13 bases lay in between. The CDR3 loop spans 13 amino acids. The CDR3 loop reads CASSPTQGAEAFF. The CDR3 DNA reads TGTGCCAGCAGTCCGACCCAGGGTGCTGAAGCTTTCTTT.

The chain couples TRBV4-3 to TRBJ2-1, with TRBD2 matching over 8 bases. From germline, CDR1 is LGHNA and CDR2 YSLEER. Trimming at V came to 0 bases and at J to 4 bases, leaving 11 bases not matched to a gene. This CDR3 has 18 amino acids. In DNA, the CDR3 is TGCGCCAGCAGCCAAGACCGTATCGGGGGGGGCCGGTACAATGAGCAGTTCTTC. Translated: CASSQDRIGGGRYNEQFF.

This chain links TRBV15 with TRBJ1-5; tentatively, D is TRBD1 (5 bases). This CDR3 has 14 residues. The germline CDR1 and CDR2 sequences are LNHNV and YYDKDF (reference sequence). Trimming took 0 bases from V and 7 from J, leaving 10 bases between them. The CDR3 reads CATSRDSGPQPQHF. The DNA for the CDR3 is TGTGCCACCAGCAGAGATTCGGGACCCCAGCCCCAGCATTTT.

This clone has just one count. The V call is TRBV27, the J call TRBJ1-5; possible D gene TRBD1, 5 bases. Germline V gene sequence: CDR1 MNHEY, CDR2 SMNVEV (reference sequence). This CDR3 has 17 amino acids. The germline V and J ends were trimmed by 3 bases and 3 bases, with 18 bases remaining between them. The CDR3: CASSLWQGDPSNQPQHF. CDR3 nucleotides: TGTGCCAGCAGTTTGTGGCAGGGTGACCCTTCCAATCAGCCCCAGCATTTT.

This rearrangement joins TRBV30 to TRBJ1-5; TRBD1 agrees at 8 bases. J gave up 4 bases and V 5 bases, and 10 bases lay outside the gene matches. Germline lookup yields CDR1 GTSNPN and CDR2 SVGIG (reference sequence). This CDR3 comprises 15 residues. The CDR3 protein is CAWQGQGLGNQPQHF. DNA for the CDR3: TGTGCCTGGCAAGGACAGGGCTTAGGTAATCAGCCCCAGCATTTT.

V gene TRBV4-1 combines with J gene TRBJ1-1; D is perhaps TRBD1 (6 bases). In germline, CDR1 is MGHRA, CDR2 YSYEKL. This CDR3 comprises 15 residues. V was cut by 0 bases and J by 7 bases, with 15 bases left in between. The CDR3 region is CASSQDVPRGNEAFF. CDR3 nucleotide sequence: TGCGCCAGCAGCCAAGATGTTCCAAGGGGGAATGAAGCTTTCTTT.

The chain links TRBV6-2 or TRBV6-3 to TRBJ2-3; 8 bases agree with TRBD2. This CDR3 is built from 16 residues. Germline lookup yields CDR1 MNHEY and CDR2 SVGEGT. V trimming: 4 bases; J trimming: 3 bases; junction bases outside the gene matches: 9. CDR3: CASSFDRRGGTDTQYF. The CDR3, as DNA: TGTGCCAGCAGTTTCGATCGTCGGGGGGGGACAGATACGCAGTATTTT.

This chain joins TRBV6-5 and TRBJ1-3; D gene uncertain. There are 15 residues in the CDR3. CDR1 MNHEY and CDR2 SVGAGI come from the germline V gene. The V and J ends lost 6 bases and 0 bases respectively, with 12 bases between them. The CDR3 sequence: CASRTNKNSGNTIYF. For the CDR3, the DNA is TGTGCCAGCAGGACGAATAAAAACTCTGGAAACACCATATATTTT.

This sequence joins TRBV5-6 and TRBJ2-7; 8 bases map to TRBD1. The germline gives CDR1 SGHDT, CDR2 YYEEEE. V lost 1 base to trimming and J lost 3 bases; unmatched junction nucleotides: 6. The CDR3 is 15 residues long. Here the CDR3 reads CASSLLTGGFYEQYF. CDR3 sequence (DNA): TGTGCCAGCAGCTTGTTAACAGGGGGTTTCTACGAGCAGTACTTC.

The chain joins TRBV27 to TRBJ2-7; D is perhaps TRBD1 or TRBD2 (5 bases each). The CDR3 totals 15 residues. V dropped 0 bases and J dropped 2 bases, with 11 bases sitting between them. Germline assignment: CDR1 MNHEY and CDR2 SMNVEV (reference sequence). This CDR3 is CASSLSNGATYEQYF. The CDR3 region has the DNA TGTGCCAGCAGTTTATCCAACGGGGCGACCTACGAGCAGTACTTC.

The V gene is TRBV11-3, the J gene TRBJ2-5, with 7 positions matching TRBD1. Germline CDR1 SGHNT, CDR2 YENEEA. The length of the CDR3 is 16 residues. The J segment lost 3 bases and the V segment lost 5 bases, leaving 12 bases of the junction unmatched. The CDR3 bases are TGTGCCAGCAGCACCCCCGGTCGGGGACAGAAAGAGACCCAGTACTTC. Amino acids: CASSTPGRGQKETQYF.

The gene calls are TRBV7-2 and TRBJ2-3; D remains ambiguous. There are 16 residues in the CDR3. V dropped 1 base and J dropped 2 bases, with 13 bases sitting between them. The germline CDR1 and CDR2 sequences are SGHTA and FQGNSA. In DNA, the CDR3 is TGTGCCAGCAGCTTAGTGCCCTATGGGCTCACAGATACGCAGTATTTT. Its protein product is CASSLVPYGLTDTQYF.